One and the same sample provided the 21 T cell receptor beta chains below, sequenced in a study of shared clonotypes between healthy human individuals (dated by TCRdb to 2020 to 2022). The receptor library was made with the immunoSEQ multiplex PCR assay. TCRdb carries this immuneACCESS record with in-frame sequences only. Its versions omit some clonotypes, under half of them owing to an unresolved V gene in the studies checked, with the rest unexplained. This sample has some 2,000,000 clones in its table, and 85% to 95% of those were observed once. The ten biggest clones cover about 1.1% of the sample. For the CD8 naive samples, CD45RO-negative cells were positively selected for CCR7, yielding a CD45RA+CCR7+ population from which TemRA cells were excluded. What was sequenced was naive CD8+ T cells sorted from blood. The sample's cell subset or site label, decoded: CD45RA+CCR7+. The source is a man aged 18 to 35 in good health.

CDR3 DNA: TGTGCCAGCAGCTTCTATGGCAATGAGCAGTTCTTC. Translation gives CASSFYGNEQFF. The chain has TRBV5-6 and TRBJ2-1; D unresolved. The germline gives CDR1 SGHDT, CDR2 YYEEEE. V was clipped by 2 bases and J by 6 bases, with 6 bases between them. The CDR3 is 12 amino acids.

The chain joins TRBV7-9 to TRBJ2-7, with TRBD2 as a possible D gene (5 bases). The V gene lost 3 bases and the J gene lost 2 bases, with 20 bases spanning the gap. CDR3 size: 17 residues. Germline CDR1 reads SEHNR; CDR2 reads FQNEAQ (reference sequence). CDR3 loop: CASSFSGPWRAPYEQYF. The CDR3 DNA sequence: TGTGCCAGCAGCTTTTCTGGCCCTTGGCGGGCGCCCTACGAGCAGTACTTC.

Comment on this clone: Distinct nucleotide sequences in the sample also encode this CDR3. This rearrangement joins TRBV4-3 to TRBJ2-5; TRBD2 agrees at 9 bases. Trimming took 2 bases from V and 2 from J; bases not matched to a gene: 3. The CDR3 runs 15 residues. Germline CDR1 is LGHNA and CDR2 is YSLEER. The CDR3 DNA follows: TGCGCCAGCAGCCAACGGGCGGGAGGGCAAGAGACCCAGTACTTC. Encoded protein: CASSQRAGGQETQYF.

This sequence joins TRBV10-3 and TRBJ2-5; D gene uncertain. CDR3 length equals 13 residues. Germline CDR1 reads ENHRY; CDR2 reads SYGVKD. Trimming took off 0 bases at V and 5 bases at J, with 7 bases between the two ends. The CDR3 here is CAISESVRETQYF. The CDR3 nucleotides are TGTGCCATCAGTGAGTCAGTTCGGGAGACCCAGTACTTC.

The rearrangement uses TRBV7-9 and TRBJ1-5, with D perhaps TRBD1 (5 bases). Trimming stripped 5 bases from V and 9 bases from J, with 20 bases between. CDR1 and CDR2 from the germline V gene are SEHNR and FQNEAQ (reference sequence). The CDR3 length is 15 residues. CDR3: CASSQAKQGAGPQHF. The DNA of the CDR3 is TGTGCCAGCAGCCAAGCGAAGCAGGGAGCGGGGCCCCAGCATTTT. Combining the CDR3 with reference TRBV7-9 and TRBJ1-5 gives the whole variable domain DTGVSQNPRHKITKRGQNVTFRCDPISEHNRLYWYRQTLGQGPEFLTYFQNEAQLEKSRLLSDRFSAERPKGSFSTLEIQRTEQGDSAMYLCASSQAKQGAGPQHFGDGTRLSIL.

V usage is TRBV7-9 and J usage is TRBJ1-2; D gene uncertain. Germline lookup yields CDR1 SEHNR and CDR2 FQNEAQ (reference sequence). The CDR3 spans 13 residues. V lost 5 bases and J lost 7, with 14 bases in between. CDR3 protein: CASSAISASGYTF. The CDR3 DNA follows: TGTGCCAGCAGCGCAATAAGTGCTTCTGGCTACACCTTC.

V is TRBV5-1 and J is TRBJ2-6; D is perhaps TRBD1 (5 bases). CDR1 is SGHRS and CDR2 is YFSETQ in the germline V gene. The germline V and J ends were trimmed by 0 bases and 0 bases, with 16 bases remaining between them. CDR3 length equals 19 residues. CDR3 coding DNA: TGCGCCAGCAGCTTGGCCGTGGACACGGTCGCCTCTGGGGCCAACGTCCTGACTTTC. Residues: CASSLAVDTVASGANVLTF. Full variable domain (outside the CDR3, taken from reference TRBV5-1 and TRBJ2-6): KAGVTQTPRYLIKTRGQQVTLSCSPISGHRSVSWYQQTPGQGLQFLFEYFSETQRNKGNFPGRFSGRQFSNSRSEMNVSTLELGDSALYLCASSLAVDTVASGANVLTFGAGSRLTVL.

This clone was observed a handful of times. The CDR3 loop is CATSGLAGGDIQYF. CDR3 bases: TGTGCCACTTCAGGACTAGCGGGAGGTGACATTCAGTACTTC. The chain employs TRBV19 and TRBJ2-4; 14 nucleotides match TRBD2. The V gene's germline CDR1 is LNHDA and CDR2 SQIVND (reference sequence). V trimming: 10 bases; J trimming: 8 bases; junction bases outside the gene matches: 7. The length of the CDR3 is 14 residues.

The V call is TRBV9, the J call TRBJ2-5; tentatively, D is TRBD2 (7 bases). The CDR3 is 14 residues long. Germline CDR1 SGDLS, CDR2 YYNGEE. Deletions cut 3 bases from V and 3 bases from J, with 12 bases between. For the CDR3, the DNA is TGTGCCAGCAGCGCAGGGGACTACAAAGAGACCCAGTACTTC. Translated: CASSAGDYKETQYF.

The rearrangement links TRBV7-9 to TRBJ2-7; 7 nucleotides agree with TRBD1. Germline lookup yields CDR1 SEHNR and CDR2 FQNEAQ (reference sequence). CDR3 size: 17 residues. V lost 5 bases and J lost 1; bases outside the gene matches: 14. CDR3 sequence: CASSRFSGTADSYEQYF. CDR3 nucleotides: TGTGCCAGCAGCCGATTTTCCGGGACAGCGGATTCCTACGAGCAGTACTTC.

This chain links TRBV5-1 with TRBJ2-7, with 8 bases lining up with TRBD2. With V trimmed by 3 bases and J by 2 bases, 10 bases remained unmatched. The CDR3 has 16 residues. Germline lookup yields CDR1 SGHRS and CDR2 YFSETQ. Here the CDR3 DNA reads TGCGCCAGCAGCTACTCATCTAGCGGGCCTACCTACGAGCAGTACTTC. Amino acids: CASSYSSSGPTYEQYF.

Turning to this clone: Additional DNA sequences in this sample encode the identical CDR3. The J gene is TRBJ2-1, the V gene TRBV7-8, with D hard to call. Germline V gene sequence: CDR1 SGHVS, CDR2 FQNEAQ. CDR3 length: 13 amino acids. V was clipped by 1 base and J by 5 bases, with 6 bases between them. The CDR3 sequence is CASSLGPDNEQFF. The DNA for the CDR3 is TGTGCCAGCAGCTTAGGACCGGACAATGAGCAGTTCTTC. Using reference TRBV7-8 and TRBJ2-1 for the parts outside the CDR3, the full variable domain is GAGVSQSPRYKVAKRGQDVALRCDPISGHVSLFWYQQALGQGPEFLTYFQNEAQLDKSGLPSDRFFAERPEGSVSTLKIQRTQQEDSAVYLCASSLGPDNEQFFGPGTRLTVL.

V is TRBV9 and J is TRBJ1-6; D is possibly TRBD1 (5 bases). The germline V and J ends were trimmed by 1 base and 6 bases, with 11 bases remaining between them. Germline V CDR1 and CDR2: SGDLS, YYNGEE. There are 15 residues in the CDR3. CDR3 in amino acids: CASSVSGTANSPLHF. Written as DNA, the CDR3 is TGTGCCAGCAGCGTATCCGGGACGGCTAATTCACCCCTCCACTTT.

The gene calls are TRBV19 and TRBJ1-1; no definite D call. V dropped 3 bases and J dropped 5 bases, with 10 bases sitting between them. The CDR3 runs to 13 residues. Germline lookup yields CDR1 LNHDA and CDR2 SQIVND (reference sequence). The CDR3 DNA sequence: TGTGCCAGTAGTATGGTACAGCGAACTGAAGCTTTCTTT. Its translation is CASSMVQRTEAFF.

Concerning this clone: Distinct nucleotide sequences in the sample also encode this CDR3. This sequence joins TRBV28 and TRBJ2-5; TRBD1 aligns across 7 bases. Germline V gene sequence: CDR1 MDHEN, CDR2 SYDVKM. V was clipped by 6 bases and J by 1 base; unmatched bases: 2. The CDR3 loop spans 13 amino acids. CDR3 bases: TGTGCCAGCAGCAGGGACAGCCAAGAGACCCAGTACTTC. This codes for CASSRDSQETQYF.

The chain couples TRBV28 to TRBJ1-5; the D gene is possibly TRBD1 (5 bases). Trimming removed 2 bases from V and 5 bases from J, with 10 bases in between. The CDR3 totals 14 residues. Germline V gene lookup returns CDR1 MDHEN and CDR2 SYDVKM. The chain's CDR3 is CASSLLEGYQPQHF. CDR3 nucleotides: TGTGCCAGCAGTTTACTGGAGGGGTATCAGCCCCAGCATTTT.

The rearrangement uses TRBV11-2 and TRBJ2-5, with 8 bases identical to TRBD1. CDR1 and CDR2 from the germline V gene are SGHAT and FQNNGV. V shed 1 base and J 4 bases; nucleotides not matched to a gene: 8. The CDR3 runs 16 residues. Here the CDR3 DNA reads TGTGCCAGCAGCTTAGGTACAGGGGGTAATGGAGAGACCCAGTACTTC. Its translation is CASSLGTGGNGETQYF. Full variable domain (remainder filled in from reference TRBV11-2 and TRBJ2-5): EAGVAQSPRYKIIEKRQSVAFWCNPISGHATLYWYQQILGQGPKLLIQFQNNGVVDDSQLPKDRFSAERLKGVDSTLKIQPAKLEDSAVYLCASSLGTGGNGETQYFGPGTRLLVL.

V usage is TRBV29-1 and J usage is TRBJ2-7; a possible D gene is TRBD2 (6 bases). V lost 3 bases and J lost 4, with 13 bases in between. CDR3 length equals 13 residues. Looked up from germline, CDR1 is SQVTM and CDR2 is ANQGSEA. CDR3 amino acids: CSVDQVGGYEQYF. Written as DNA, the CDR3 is TGCAGCGTTGATCAGGTGGGGGGTTACGAGCAGTACTTC.

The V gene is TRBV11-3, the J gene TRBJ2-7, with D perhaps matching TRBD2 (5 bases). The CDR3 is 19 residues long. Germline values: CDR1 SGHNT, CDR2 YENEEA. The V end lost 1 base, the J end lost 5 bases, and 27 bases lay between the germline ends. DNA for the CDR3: TGTGCCAGCAGCTTAGCTTCCGTCCGCTTGGACTCCGAGGCGGACGAGCAGTACTTC. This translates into CASSLASVRLDSEADEQYF.

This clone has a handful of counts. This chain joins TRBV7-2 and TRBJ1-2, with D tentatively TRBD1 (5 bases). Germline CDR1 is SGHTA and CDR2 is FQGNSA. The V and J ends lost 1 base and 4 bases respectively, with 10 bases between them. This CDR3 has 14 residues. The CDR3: CASSLGAGSYGYTF. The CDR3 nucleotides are TGTGCCAGCAGCTTAGGGGCAGGGAGCTATGGCTACACCTTC.

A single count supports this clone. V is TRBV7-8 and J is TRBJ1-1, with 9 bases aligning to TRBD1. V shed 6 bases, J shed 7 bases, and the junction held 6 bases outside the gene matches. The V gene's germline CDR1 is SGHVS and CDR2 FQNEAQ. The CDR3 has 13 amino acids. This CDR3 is CASSLQGAGEAFF. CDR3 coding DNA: TGTGCCAGCAGTTTACAGGGGGCTGGTGAAGCTTTCTTT.